The 27 T cell receptor beta chains reported below all come from one sample, sequenced in a study of T cells in women clearing cervical HPV infection. Here immunoSEQ multiplex PCR was the method, and the copy in TCRdb shows in-frame clones only, minus some. The sample has approximately 33,000 clones. Sample: blood buffy coat. The receptors derive from a woman aged 18 to 69 with a cervical HPV16 infection that either progressed to CIN3+ or cleared (not recorded which).

On this clone itself: The read ends 3 residues before the CDR3 terminus; that terminus is restored from the germline J gene. The rearrangement links TRBV11-3 to TRBJ2-5, with TRBD1 identical over 10 bases. CDR3 length: 15 amino acids. The V and J ends lost 3 bases and 5 bases, in that order; junction bases with no gene match: 6. Germline V gene data show CDR1 as SGHNT and CDR2 as YENEEA. CDR3 DNA, as far as it was read: TGTGCCAGCAGCTTTGGACAGGGGGTGGGGGAGACC. This codes for CASSFGQGVGET. The full CDR3 sequence reads CASSFGQGVGETQYF.

As for this clone: The read halts 3 residues ahead of the CDR3 end, with the missing end drawn from the germline J gene. The chain couples TRBV28 to TRBJ1-1; D is unresolved. In germline, CDR1 is MDHEN, CDR2 SYDVKM. The CDR3 length is 12 residues. The ends were cut back, 7 bases at V and 1 base at J, with 7 bases in the middle. The CDR3 bases that were read are TGTGCCAGCAATTACAGGAACACTGAA. Translating gives CASNYRNTE. The whole CDR3 is CASNYRNTEAFF.

On this clone itself: The missing CDR3 end, 3 residues past where the read stops, is filled in from the germline J gene. This rearrangement joins TRBV27 to TRBJ2-7; 9 bases align to TRBD2. Looked up from germline, CDR1 is MNHEY and CDR2 is SMNVEV (reference sequence). CDR3 length: 19 residues. V lost 5 bases, J lost 2 bases, and 19 bases stayed unmatched. CDR3 DNA, as far as it was read: TGTGCCAGCAGTCCTACCTCCAGCTCCCCTAGCGGGATTCCCTACGAG. This translates into CASSPTSSSPSGIPYE. The whole CDR3 protein is CASSPTSSSPSGIPYEQYF.

As for this clone: The read stops 3 residues short of the end of the CDR3; the missing end is completed from the germline J gene. This chain links TRBV6-4 with TRBJ2-3; a possible D gene is TRBD1 (5 bases). The CDR3 loop spans 14 amino acids. V was trimmed by 0 bases and J by 3 bases, leaving 7 bases between them. Germline V gene lookup returns CDR1 MRHNA and CDR2 SNTAGT. This CDR3 is CASSDSPGTDTQYF. The covered CDR3 bases are TGTGCCAGCAGTGACTCGCCAGGGACAGATACG.

As to this clone: The read halts 3 residues ahead of the CDR3 end, with the missing end drawn from the germline J gene. The chain joins TRBV5-1 to TRBJ2-7; a possible D gene is TRBD2 (6 bases). CDR1 and CDR2 from the germline V gene are SGHRS and YFSETQ. Trimming took 2 bases from V and 3 from J, leaving 12 bases between them. This CDR3 has 14 residues. CDR3 DNA (partial): TGCGCCAGCAGCTTTGGGACTGCCGACTACGAG. This codes for CASSFGTADYE. The whole CDR3 protein reads CASSFGTADYEQYF.

Note on this clone: The read ends 3 residues shy of where the CDR3 ends; the end is completed using the germline J gene. Within the sample, other DNA sequences also encode this same CDR3. The J gene is TRBJ2-1, the V gene TRBV19, with 9 bases that match TRBD2. Germline V lookup: CDR1 LNHDA, CDR2 SQIVND (reference sequence). V dropped 9 bases and J dropped 3; count of bases not matched to a gene: 6. The CDR3 is 14 residues long. The DNA read from the CDR3 is TGTGCCAGCACTCTAGCGGGACTCTACAATGAG. Protein: CASTLAGLYNE. The whole CDR3 reads CASTLAGLYNEQFF.

Of note for this clone: Coverage ceases 3 residues before the CDR3 finishes, and the germline J gene fills in the end. V is TRBV7-6 and J is TRBJ2-1, with a weak D call TRBD1 (5 bases). V shed 1 base and J shed 7 bases, with 11 bases lying between them. In germline, CDR1 is SGHVS, CDR2 FNYEAQ. This CDR3 has 14 residues. Partial CDR3 DNA: TGTGCCAGCAGCTTAGATCAGGGTAGTAATGAG. Amino acid sequence: CASSLDQGSNE. The complete CDR3 sequence is CASSLDQGSNEQFF.

Regarding this clone: The read ends 3 residues before the CDR3 terminus; that terminus is restored from the germline J gene. V gene TRBV2 combines with J gene TRBJ2-1, with a possible D match to TRBD2 (6 bases). The germline V gene encodes CDR1 SNHLY and CDR2 FYNNEI. This CDR3 has 16 residues. With 1 base removed from V and 4 bases from J, the gap between germline ends came to 14 bases. The covered CDR3 bases are TGTGCCAGCAGTGAAGATCCGGGACTTATATACAATGAG. It translates to CASSEDPGLIYNE. In full, the CDR3 reads CASSEDPGLIYNEQFF.

Concerning this clone: The CDR3 end is not reached by the read, which stops 3 residues before it; the germline J gene fills it in. This chain connects TRBV7-7 to TRBJ1-4, with unresolved D. This CDR3 is 13 amino acids long. CDR1 and CDR2 from the germline V gene are SSHAT and FNYEAQ (reference sequence). CDR3 loop: CASSLTQDGKLFF. The covered CDR3 bases are TGTGCCAGCAGCTTAACTCAGGATGGGAAA.

Note on this clone: The read gets to within 3 residues of the CDR3 end, and the germline J gene fills in the rest. Other DNA variants within this sample encode the same CDR3. The chain recombines TRBV19 with TRBJ1-2; 10 bases match TRBD1. Germline CDR1 reads LNHDA; CDR2 reads SQIVND (reference sequence). The CDR3 has 14 amino acids. CDR3 bases read: TGTGCCAGTAGTAAAAGACAGGGGGCGAGCGGC. Translated, it gives CASSKRQGASG. The whole CDR3 sequence is CASSKRQGASGYTF.

Comments on this clone: The CDR3 end lies 3 residues beyond the end of the read and is filled in from the germline J gene. The gene calls are TRBV18 and TRBJ1-1, with 8 bases fitting TRBD1. The J segment lost 3 bases and the V segment lost 0 bases, leaving 3 bases of the junction unmatched. Germline-derived CDR1 and CDR2 are KGHSH and LQKENI. The CDR3 is 15 amino acids. The sequenced CDR3 bases are TGTGCCAGCTCACCACCTTCAGGGGGCCACACTGAA. This translates into CASSPPSGGHTE. The full CDR3 sequence reads CASSPPSGGHTEAFF.

CDR3 in amino acids: CSAPSLAGNAEQFF. CDR3 DNA (partial): TGCAGTGCCCCCTCCCTAGCGGGTAACGCTGAG. This sequence joins TRBV20-1 and TRBJ2-1, with 8 bases identical to TRBD2. The sequenced fragment ends 3 residues before the CDR3 boundary, so the rest is inferred from the germline J gene. This CDR3 has 14 amino acids. Trimming at V came to 6 bases and at J to 9 bases, leaving 13 bases not matched to a gene. Per germline, CDR1 DFQATT and CDR2 SNEGSKA (reference sequence).

Of note for this clone: The CDR3 end falls 3 residues outside the read, so it is completed with the germline J gene. This rearrangement joins TRBV18 to TRBJ1-2; weak D call: TRBD1 (5 bases). CDR1 is KGHSH and CDR2 is LQKENI in the germline V gene. The CDR3 runs to 14 residues. CDR3 sequence: CASSPAGYTDTYTF. The covered CDR3 bases are TGTGCCAGCTCACCAGCAGGGTACACAGATACC. Looking up the rest from reference TRBV18 and TRBJ1-2 gives the full variable domain: NAGVMQNPRHLVRRRGQEARLRCSPMKGHSHVYWYRQLPEEGLKFMVYLQKENIIDESGMPKERFSAEFPKEGPSILRIQQVVRGDSAAYFCASSPAGYTDTYTFGSGTRLTVV.

Note on this clone: The read stops 3 residues short of the end of the CDR3; the missing end is completed from the germline J gene. This chain links TRBV7-9 with TRBJ1-3; no clear D gene. V lost 1 base to trimming and J lost 5 bases, with 6 bases between them. Germline values: CDR1 SEHNR, CDR2 FQNEAQ (reference sequence). The CDR3 covers 13 residues. CDR3 loop: CASSLGVRNTIYF. The sequenced CDR3 bases are TGTGCCAGCAGCTTAGGCGTTAGAAACACC.

Points on this clone: Read coverage stops 3 residues before the CDR3 terminus; the germline J gene supplies the remainder. The same CDR3 is also encoded by other DNA sequences in this sample. The gene calls are TRBV20-1 and TRBJ1-1, with TRBD1 matching 9 bases. CDR3 length equals 16 residues. Germline-derived CDR1 and CDR2 are DFQATT and SNEGSKA (reference sequence). CDR3 DNA (partial): TGCAGTGCTAGAAGCGCGGAAAGGACAGGGGCGTTTTCG. Encoded protein: CSARSAERTGAFS. The complete CDR3 protein is CSARSAERTGAFSAFF.

Of note for this clone: The read terminates 3 residues ahead of where the CDR3 ends, so the germline J gene completes it. The chain carries TRBV5-4 and TRBJ2-1; 9 bases match TRBD2. Germline V lookup: CDR1 SGHNT, CDR2 YYREEE (reference sequence). V lost 2 bases and J lost 4; bases outside the gene matches: 7. The CDR3 consists of 16 residues. CDR3 bases read: TGTGCCAGCAGCTTCTTTGTACTAGCGGGTTACAATGAG. Its translation is CASSFFVLAGYNE. The whole CDR3 reads CASSFFVLAGYNEQFF.

Regarding this clone: The CDR3 end is not reached by the read, which stops 3 residues before it; the germline J gene fills it in. J is TRBJ2-1 and V is TRBV11-3, with 9 bases lining up with TRBD2. The germline V gene encodes CDR1 SGHNT and CDR2 YENEEA. The junction had 7 bases not matched to a gene; V was cut back by 2 bases and J by 8 bases. The CDR3 spans 15 residues. The chain's CDR3 is CASSLLTSGSYEQFF. The part of the CDR3 DNA that was read is TGTGCCAGCAGCTTATTGACTAGCGGCAGCTATGAG.

Notes on this clone: The read halts 3 residues ahead of the CDR3 end, with the missing end drawn from the germline J gene. This sequence joins TRBV2 and TRBJ2-5; 10 bases are shared with TRBD1. Germline CDR1 is SNHLY and CDR2 is FYNNEI. Trimming at V came to 6 bases and at J to 7 bases, leaving 8 bases not matched to a gene. This CDR3 comprises 14 residues. CDR3 in amino acids: CASRGDRGQGTQYF. Incomplete CDR3 DNA: TGTGCCAGCAGGGGAGACAGGGGGCAGGGGACC. Looking up the rest from reference TRBV2 and TRBJ2-5 gives the full variable domain: EPEVTQTPSHQVTQMGQEVILRCVPISNHLYFYWYRQILGQKVEFLVSFYNNEISEKSEIFDDQFSVERPDGSNFTLKIRSTKLEDSAMYFCASRGDRGQGTQYFGPGTRLLVL.

Note on this clone: The read terminates 3 residues before the CDR3 end, so the remaining end is supplied by the germline J gene. V and J are TRBV20-1 and TRBJ1-2, with 7 positions matching TRBD1. V shed 3 bases, J shed 2 bases, and the junction held 3 bases outside the gene matches. Germline values: CDR1 DFQATT, CDR2 SNEGSKA (reference sequence). This CDR3 contains 13 residues. The sequenced CDR3 bases are TGCAGTGCTAGCCGACAGGGAAACTATGGC. Translated: CSASRQGNYG. In full, the CDR3 is CSASRQGNYGYTF.

About this clone: Read sequence stops 3 residues before the CDR3 end, and the germline J gene provides the missing end. The chain joins TRBV5-1 to TRBJ2-2, with D possibly being TRBD1 (6 bases). This CDR3 has 14 residues. The V end was cut by 4 bases, the J end by 6 bases, with 13 bases between. Germline V lookup: CDR1 SGHRS, CDR2 YFSETQ. This chain's CDR3 is CASSEQGPPGELFF. The CDR3 bases that were read are TGCGCCAGCAGCGAACAGGGTCCCCCCGGGGAG.

As concerns this clone: Coverage ceases 3 residues before the CDR3 finishes, and the germline J gene fills in the end. The rearrangement uses TRBV4-1 and TRBJ2-7; possibly TRBD2 for D (6 bases). This CDR3 is built from 18 residues. Germline V lookup: CDR1 MGHRA, CDR2 YSYEKL. Trimming shortened V by 2 bases and J by 0 bases, and 20 bases separated the two germline ends. CDR3 bases read: TGCGCCAGCAGCCAATTGGTGGTTCTCGGGACTCACTCCTACGAG. It translates to CASSQLVVLGTHSYE. The CDR3 in full is CASSQLVVLGTHSYEQYF.

Of note for this clone: Read sequence stops 3 residues before the CDR3 end, and the germline J gene provides the missing end. The chain employs TRBV6-1 and TRBJ2-2, with D maybe TRBD2 (6 bases). Germline V CDR1 and CDR2: MNHNS, SASEGT. The CDR3 runs 15 residues. The CDR3 DNA, read in part, is TGTGCCAGCAGTGAAACTAGCTCTGGGGCCAACGTG. Translated, it gives CASSETSSGANV. The CDR3 in its entirety is CASSETSSGANVLFF.

Incomplete CDR3 DNA: TGTGCCAGCAGCTTAACACCAAAGGCGGAGACG. This codes for CASSLTPKAET. The entire CDR3 is CASSLTPKAETQYF. V gene TRBV7-3 combines with J gene TRBJ2-3; D unclear. The DNA ends 3 residues before the CDR3 does, and the rest of the CDR3 is filled in from the germline J gene. CDR3 length equals 14 residues. Looked up from germline, CDR1 is SGHTA and CDR2 is FQGTGA.

Remarks on this clone: The sequence runs out 3 residues before the end of the CDR3; the remainder is reconstructed from the germline J gene. This chain links TRBV5-1 with TRBJ2-5, with 9 bases lining up with TRBD1. CDR1 is SGHRS and CDR2 is YFSETQ in the germline V gene. The V segment lost 4 bases and the J segment 2 bases; nucleotides outside the gene matches: 6. CDR3 length equals 15 residues. The DNA read from the CDR3 is TGCGCCAGCAGCGAGGGACAGGGCTGGCAAGAGACC. It is translated as CASSEGQGWQET. The CDR3 in full is CASSEGQGWQETQYF.

In regard to this clone: Sequencing ends 3 residues short of the CDR3 end; the germline J gene provides the rest. The chain has TRBV6-2 or TRBV6-3 and TRBJ1-5, with D unclear. The V end lost 5 bases, the J end lost 3 bases, and 8 bases lay between the germline ends. Per the germline V gene, CDR1 is MNHEY and CDR2 is SVGEGT. CDR3 length equals 13 residues. CDR3 sequence reads: CASSAADNQPQHF. The sequenced part of the CDR3 DNA is TGTGCCAGCAGTGCGGCAGACAATCAGCCC.

The part of the CDR3 DNA that was read is TGTGCCAGCAGCTCAAGACGGCGGCCGGGGGAGACC. Protein sequence: CASSSRRRPGET. In full, the CDR3 reads CASSSRRRPGETQYF. The chain carries TRBV7-2 and TRBJ2-5; D is possibly TRBD2 (5 bases). Read coverage stops 3 residues before the CDR3 terminus; the germline J gene supplies the remainder. CDR1 is SGHTA and CDR2 is FQGNSA in the germline V gene. The V end was cut by 4 bases, the J end by 5 bases, with 17 bases between. CDR3 length: 15 amino acids.

For this clone: One end of the junction varies from germline; a read error may be responsible. The CDR3 is cut off 3 residues early in the read; its end comes from the germline J gene. The rearrangement joins TRBV29-1 to TRBJ2-3, with 7 bases identical to TRBD1. This CDR3 comprises 12 residues. Per germline, CDR1 SQVTM and CDR2 ANQGSEA. CDR3: CSVVPGGETQYF. Partial CDR3 DNA: TGCAGTGTTGTGCCAGGGGGAGAGACG.